This T cell receptor (beta chain) stems from a study of cytomegalovirus exposure and HLA in healthy donors. Whole-study context: Among some 400 genotyped donors, roughly 81% fell in the Caucasian-associated ancestry cluster. Study-level findings and limits: TCR beta chains numbering more than 150 were designated cytomegalovirus-associated. CMV antigen specificity of a few CMV-associated chains was confirmed in vitro.

With V trimmed by 4 bases and J by 2 bases, 9 bases remained unmatched. CDR1 SGHRS and CDR2 YFSETQ come from the germline V gene. The CDR3 has 15 amino acids. The PCR employed 60 Vbeta primers together with 13 Jbeta primers. Sequencing was performed with immunoSEQ multiplex PCR; in TCRdb, only in-frame clones are kept and a portion is missing. The sample table sets out about 110,000 clones. Turning to this clone: The antigen is unknown.

J is TRBJ2-7 and V is TRBV5-1, with TRBD1 identical over 7 bases. The sequence derives from a man aged 30 to 39 in good health and CMV-seronegative. The specimen was PBMCs. The CDR3 nucleotides are TGCGCCAGCAGCCAATACCTACAGGGGACCTACGAGCAGTACTTC. Its translation is CASSQYLQGTYEQYF.